This T cell receptor (beta chain) was sequenced during a study of T cell responses to AZD1222 COVID-19 vaccine (dated by TCRdb to about 2021). Regarding the complete study: TCR sequencing was performed for approximately 240 trial participants, of whom about 210 were given two doses of AZD1222 and roughly 25 were given two doses of MenACWY control vaccine. Trial participants were enrolled by age into subgroups of 18-55, 56-69 and 70-plus years, and around 140, 26 and 57 TCR-sequenced participants, respectively, were included in these subgroups.

The CDR3 regions of human TCRbeta chains were analyzed by immunosequencing. The paper's processing steps were these. Repertoire TCRs were matched against a reference library of SARS-CoV-2-specific TCRs generated with the MIRA antigen-specificity platform. Breadth was defined as the fraction of unique TCRs that were SARS-CoV-2-associated, and depth was defined as the fraction of total T cells that were SARS-CoV-2-associated. Using the MIRA data, each spike-specific TCR was mapped to the spike region that the TCR reacts to and placed in a CD4 or CD8 class. Log10-transformed breadth and depth values were compared by one-way ANOVA with Sidak's multiple comparisons tests. TCRdb obtained this table from immuneACCESS and retained in-frame rearrangements with V and J assigned. These tables miss some clones; where compared with another copy, unresolved V genes account for less than half of the shortfall, and the remainder is unexplained. V and J calls plus clone size are reproduced from that table; the DNA served to infer D and trimming. A total of approximately 140,000 clones appear in this sample, approximately 92% of them only once. The leading ten clones occupy around 2.9% of the sample.

Broad study findings and their caveats: Because no day 14 peak-response samples were available, the repertoires could be characterized only after the peak T cell response. Participants were mostly white British, with more females than males. The authors suggested clonal diversity may have been underestimated. Conclusions about previously exposed vaccinees are limited, since just five or six AZD1222 recipients were seropositive for SARS-CoV-2 at baseline. The whole spike protein was spanned by vaccine-associated CD4 TCRs, and dominant responses were seen in regions 160-218 and 743-854. In the small 56-69-year group, the increase in depth fell short of significance, most likely because of low power. Epitopes outside the regions mutated in the B.1.351 and B.1.1.7 variants were reportedly recognized by nearly half of the unique spike-specific TCRs. A significant rise in spike-specific TCR breadth and depth was observed after two AZD1222 doses relative to day 0 and relative to MenACWY recipients.

Per the publication, the time point label means: about 28 days (+/-7) after the second vaccine dose. AZD1222 recipients whose second dose came at about 4 weeks and those whose second dose came at about 12 weeks were combined into one group, since spike-specific TCR depth and breadth did not differ between the two schedules. Vaccinee samples came from UK trials COV001 and COV002, including a single-blind randomized controlled phase 2/3 trial of AZD1222 (ChAdOx1 nCoV-19) in healthy adults. Trial participant PBMC samples were collected at day 0 and day 28 after the second dose for TCRbeta chain sequencing. Note on this clone: What this receptor recognizes is not known. There are no base qualities to consult, and no much larger clone falls within one base.

The trim is 3 bases for V and 2 bases for J, with a gap of 14 bases between the germline ends. Spanning cysteine to phenylalanine, the CDR3 consists of 15 amino acids. CDR3 DNA only is kept here, 45 bases in frame from base 1. The germline V gene gives CDR1 as SGDLS and CDR2 as YYNGEE. The rearranged segments are TRBV9 and TRBJ1-2; no D gene can be assigned with confidence. The receptor was isolated from an adult who received the AZD1222 COVID-19 vaccine. Sequencing used peripheral blood, obtained 28 days after the second AZD1222 dose. CDR3 loop: CASSAPRGLNYGYTF. The DNA reads as follows: TGTGCCAGCAGCGCCCCCCGGGGTCTAAACTATGGCTACACCTTC.